Included here is one TCR beta chain sequence, with context. As yet, its antigen is unknown. V lost 1 base and J 4 bases, leaving 13 bases between the germline ends. Germline-derived CDR1 and CDR2 are DFQATT and SNEGSKA (reference sequence). CDR3 length: 14 amino acids. These data originate in a study of tumor and adjacent non-tumor tissue in lung cancer. Across the study: On average, productive TCRbeta reads reached 4 million to 5 million per sample. Study-wide results and caveats: Tumor repertoires had a smaller top 100 clone share than normal lung.

This sample's RNA came from whole unsorted tissue. Donors were chemotherapy-naive, newly diagnosed lung cancer surgical patients in China, August–late 2014. TCRbeta libraries were built with three rounds of nested PCR, modified from ARM-PCR. Using its own MiXCR run on the multiplex PCR reads, TCRdb lists one record per CDR3 protein. The table shows just over 200,000 distinct CDR3 sequences, with around 71% occurring only once. This chain joins TRBV20-1 and TRBJ1-2; no firm D call. The sequence was collected from a man in his 60s with non-small cell lung cancer. Sequencing was carried out using lung tumor tissue. The CDR3 region has the DNA TGCAGTGCTAGAGGCCAGGTTAGGGCCTATGGCTACACCTTC. Encoded protein: CSARGQVRAYGYTF.